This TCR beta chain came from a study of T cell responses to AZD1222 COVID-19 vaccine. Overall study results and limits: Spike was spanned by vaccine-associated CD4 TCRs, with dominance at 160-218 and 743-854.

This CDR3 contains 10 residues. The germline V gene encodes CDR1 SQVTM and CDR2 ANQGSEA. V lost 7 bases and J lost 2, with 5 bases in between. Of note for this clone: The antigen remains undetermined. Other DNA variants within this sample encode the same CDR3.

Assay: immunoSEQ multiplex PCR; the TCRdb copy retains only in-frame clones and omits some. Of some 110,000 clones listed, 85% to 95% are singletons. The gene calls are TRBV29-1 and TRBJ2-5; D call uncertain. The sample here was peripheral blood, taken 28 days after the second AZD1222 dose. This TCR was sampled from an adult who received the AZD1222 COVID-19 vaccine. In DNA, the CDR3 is TGCAGCGCCCTGCAAGAGACCCAGTACTTC. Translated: CSALQETQYF.